This T cell receptor beta chain derives from a study of blood T cell repertoires in COVID-19. Study as a whole: In each case, the material was cDNA or gDNA derived from T cells, B-cell-depleted T cells, or PBMCs.

Across under 25 US areas, participants ranged in age from roughly 18 to 95 years. Grouping used clinical history reported by participants in a survey and questionnaire. Before being deemed recovered, Cohort 3 donors had two negative PCRs, clearance, or symptom resolution. The CDR3 totals 17 residues. Germline V gene lookup returns CDR1 LGHNA and CDR2 YSLEER. V shed 0 bases, J shed 5 bases, and the junction held 7 bases outside the gene matches. Repertoires were generated with immunoSEQ multiplex PCR, while TCRdb's copy carries only in-frame clones and drops some. The data show around 400,000 clones, with roughly four fifths seen just once and around 5.1% held by the top ten.

The J gene is TRBJ1-4, the V gene TRBV4-3; 9 bases line up with TRBD1. Input material: PBMCs or T cells enriched from blood (not recorded which). This receptor was identified in a woman aged 45-60 years who had recovered from COVID-19. The CDR3 here is CASSQDWDRVLNEKLFF. As DNA, the CDR3 is TGCGCCAGCAGCCAAGATTGGGACAGGGTTTTGAATGAAAAACTGTTTTTT.